This TCR beta chain was identified in a study of long-term antiretroviral therapy in people with HIV. The CDR3 sequence is 12 residues long. The ends lost 6 bases at V and 6 bases at J; junction bases unmatched: 3. Germline V gene sequence: CDR1 ENHRY, CDR2 SYGVKD. Survey-level resolution applied to immunoSEQ assay v3.0. Profiling relied on immunoSEQ multiplex PCR, and the TCRdb table lists in-frame clones only, not all of them. The table lists some 26,000 clones, under 80% of them singletons. The sample in question was unsorted PBMCs, obtained 1.1 years before starting antiretroviral therapy. The rearrangement joins TRBV10-3 to TRBJ2-7, with 9 bases aligning to TRBD2. This sequence originates from a woman aged 40 to 55 with HIV. The CDR3 DNA sequence: TGTGCCATCAGCGGGACTAGCCTCGAGCAGTACTTC. Its translation is CAISGTSLEQYF.